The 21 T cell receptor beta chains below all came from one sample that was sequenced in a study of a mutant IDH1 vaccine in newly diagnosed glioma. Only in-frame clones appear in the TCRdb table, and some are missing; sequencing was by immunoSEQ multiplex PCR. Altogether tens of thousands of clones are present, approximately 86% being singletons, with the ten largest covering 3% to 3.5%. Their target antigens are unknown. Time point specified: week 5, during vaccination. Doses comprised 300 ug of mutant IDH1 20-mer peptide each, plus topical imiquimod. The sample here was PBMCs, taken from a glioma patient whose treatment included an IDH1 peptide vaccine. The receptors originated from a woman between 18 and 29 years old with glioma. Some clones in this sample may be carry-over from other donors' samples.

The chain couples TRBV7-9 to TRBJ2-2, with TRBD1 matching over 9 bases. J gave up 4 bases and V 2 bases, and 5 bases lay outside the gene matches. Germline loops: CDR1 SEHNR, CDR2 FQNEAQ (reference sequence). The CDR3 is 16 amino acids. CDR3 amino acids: CASSLITGGSTGELFF. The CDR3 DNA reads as TGTGCCAGCAGCTTAATAACAGGGGGCAGCACCGGGGAGCTGTTTTTT.

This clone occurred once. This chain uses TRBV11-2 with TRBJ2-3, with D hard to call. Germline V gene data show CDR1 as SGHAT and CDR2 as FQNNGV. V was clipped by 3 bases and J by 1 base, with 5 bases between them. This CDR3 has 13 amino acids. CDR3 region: CASSLLGTDTQYF. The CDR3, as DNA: TGTGCCAGCAGCTTGTTGGGCACAGATACGCAGTATTTT.

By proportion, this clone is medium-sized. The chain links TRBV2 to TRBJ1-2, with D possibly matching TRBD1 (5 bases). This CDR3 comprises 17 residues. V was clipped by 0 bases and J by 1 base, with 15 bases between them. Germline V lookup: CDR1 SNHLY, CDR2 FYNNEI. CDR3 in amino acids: CASSEALHHRLNYGYTF. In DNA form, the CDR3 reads TGTGCCAGCAGTGAAGCGCTTCACCACAGGCTTAACTATGGCTACACCTTC.

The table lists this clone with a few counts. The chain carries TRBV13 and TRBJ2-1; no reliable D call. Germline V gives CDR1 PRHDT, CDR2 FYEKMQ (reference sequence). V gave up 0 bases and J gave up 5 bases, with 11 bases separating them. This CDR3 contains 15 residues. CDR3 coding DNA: TGTGCCAGCAGCTTAGGGGTAGGGCCAAACAATGAGCAGTTCTTC. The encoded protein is CASSLGVGPNNEQFF.

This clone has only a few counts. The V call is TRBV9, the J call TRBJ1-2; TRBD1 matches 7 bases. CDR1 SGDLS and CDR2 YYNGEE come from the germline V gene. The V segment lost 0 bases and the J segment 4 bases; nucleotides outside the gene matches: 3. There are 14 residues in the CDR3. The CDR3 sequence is CASSVEAGGYGYTF. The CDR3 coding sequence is TGTGCCAGCAGCGTAGAAGCAGGGGGCTATGGCTACACCTTC.

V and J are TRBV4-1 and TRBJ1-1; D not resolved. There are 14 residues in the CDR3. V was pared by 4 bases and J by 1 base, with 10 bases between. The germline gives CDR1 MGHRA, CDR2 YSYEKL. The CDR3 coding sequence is TGCGCCAGCAGCCCACGGGAGCCGAACACTGAAGCTTTCTTT. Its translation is CASSPREPNTEAFF.

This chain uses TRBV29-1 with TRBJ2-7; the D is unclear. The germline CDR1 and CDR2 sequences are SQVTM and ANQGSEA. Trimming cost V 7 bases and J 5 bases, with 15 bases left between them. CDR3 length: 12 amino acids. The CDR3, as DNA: TGCAGCGGCCAGGTTGGGTGGAACGAGCAGTACTTC. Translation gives CSGQVGWNEQYF.

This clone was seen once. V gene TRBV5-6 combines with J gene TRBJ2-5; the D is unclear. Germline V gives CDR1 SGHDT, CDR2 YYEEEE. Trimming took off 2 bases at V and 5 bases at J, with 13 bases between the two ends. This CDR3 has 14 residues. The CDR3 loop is CASSFWAIRETQYF. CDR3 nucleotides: TGTGCCAGCAGCTTTTGGGCGATACGCGAGACCCAGTACTTC.

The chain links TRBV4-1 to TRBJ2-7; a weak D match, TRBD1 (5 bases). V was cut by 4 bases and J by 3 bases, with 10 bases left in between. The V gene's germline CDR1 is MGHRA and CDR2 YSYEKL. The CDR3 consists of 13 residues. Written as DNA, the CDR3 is TGCGCCAGCAGCCCGCAGCAGGGCTACGAGCAGTACTTC. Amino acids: CASSPQQGYEQYF.

DNA of the CDR3: TGTGCCAGCAGCGCCCAGGGGGGGAGGCCGACTGAAGCTTTCTTT. Amino acid sequence: CASSAQGGRPTEAFF. The V gene is TRBV7-8, the J gene TRBJ1-1; TRBD1 matches 7 bases. After removal of 5 bases from V and 5 bases from J, the junction contained 11 bases not matched to a gene. Germline assignment: CDR1 SGHVS and CDR2 FQNEAQ. The CDR3 runs 15 residues.

The CDR3 sequence is CASSDGKRTDTQYF. The CDR3, as DNA: TGTGCCAGCAGTGACGGGAAGCGCACAGATACGCAGTATTTT. V is TRBV5-4 and J is TRBJ2-3; D perhaps matches TRBD2 (5 bases). Trimming shortened V by 5 bases and J by 1 base, and 11 bases separated the two germline ends. The CDR3 runs to 14 residues. Per the germline V gene, CDR1 is SGHNT and CDR2 is YYREEE (reference sequence).

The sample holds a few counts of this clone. The CDR3 sequence: CASRRGNTGELFF. In DNA, the CDR3 is TGTGCCAGCAGACGGGGGAACACCGGGGAGCTGTTTTTT. V gene TRBV2 combines with J gene TRBJ2-2; D possibly corresponds to TRBD2 (5 bases). V was shortened by 6 bases and J by 1 base, with 6 bases between the two germline ends. The CDR3 covers 13 residues. Germline CDR1 and CDR2: SNHLY and FYNNEI. Together with reference TRBV2 and TRBJ2-2, the CDR3 gives the full variable domain: EPEVTQTPSHQVTQMGQEVILRCVPISNHLYFYWYRQILGQKVEFLVSFYNNEISEKSEIFDDQFSVERPDGSNFTLKIRSTKLEDSAMYFCASRRGNTGELFFGEGSRLTVL.

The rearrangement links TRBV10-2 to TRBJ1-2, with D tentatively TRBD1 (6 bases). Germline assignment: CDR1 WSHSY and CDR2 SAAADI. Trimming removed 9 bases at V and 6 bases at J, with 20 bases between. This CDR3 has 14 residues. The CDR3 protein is CASRTRGERDGYTF. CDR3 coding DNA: TGCGCCAGTCGGACTAGGGGGGAACGGGATGGCTACACCTTC.

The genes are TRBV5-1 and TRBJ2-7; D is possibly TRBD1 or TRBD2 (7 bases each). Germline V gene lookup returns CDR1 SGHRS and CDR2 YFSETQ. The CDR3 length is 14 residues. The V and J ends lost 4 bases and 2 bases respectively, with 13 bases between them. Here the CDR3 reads CASSSGTDAYEQYF. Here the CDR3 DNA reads TGCGCCAGCAGCAGCGGGACAGACGCCTACGAGCAGTACTTC.

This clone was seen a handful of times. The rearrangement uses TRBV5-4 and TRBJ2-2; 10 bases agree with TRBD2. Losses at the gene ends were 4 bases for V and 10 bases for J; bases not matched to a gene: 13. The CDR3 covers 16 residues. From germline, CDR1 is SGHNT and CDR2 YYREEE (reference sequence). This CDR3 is CASSPSLERGGTELFF. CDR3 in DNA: TGTGCCAGCAGCCCCTCACTAGAGCGGGGGGGTACGGAGCTGTTTTTT.

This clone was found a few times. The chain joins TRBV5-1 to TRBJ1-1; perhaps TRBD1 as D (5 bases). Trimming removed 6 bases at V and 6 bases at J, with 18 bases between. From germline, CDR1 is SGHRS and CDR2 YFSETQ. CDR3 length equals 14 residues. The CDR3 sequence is CASMTLRGRSEAFF. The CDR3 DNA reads TGCGCCAGCATGACCCTTCGGGGCAGGTCTGAAGCTTTCTTT.

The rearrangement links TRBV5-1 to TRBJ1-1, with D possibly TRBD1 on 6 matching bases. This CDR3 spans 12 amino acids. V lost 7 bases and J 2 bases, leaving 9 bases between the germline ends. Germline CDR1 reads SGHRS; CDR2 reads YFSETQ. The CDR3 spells CASHRDNTEAFF. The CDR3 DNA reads TGCGCCAGCCACAGGGATAACACTGAAGCTTTCTTT.

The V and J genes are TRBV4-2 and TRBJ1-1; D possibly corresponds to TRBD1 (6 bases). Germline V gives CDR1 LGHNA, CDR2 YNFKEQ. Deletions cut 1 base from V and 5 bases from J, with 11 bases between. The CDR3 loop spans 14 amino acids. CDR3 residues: CASSQGERGTEAFF. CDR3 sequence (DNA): TGTGCCAGCAGCCAAGGGGAGAGGGGGACTGAAGCTTTCTTT.

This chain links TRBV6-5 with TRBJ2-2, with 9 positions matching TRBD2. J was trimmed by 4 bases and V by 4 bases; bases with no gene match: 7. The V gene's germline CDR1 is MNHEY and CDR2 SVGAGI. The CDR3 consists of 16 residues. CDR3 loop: CASSFLAGPPTGELFF. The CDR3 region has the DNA TGTGCCAGCAGTTTCCTAGCGGGACCACCCACCGGGGAGCTGTTTTTT.

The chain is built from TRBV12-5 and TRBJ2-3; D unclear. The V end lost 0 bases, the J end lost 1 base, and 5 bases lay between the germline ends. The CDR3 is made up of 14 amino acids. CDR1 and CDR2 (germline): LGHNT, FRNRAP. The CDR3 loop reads CASGLVWGTDTQYF. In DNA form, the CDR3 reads TGTGCTAGTGGTTTGGTGTGGGGCACAGATACGCAGTATTTT.

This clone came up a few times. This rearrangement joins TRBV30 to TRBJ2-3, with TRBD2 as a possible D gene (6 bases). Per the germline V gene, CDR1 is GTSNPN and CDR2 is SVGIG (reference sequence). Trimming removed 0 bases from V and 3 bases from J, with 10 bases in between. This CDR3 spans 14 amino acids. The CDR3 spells CAWSVRRGTDTQYF. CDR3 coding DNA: TGTGCCTGGAGTGTACGTCGGGGGACAGATACGCAGTATTTT.